The sequence of this TCR beta chain was determined in a study of shared clonotypes between healthy human individuals. At a deep level, the assay was run. Libraries were prepared by immunoSEQ multiplex PCR; TCRdb keeps only in-frame clonotypes and omits some of them. The sample carries hundreds of thousands of clones, about 74% recorded once. Trimming cost V 7 bases and J 7 bases; bases outside gene matches: 18. Germline V lookup: CDR1 MNHNY, CDR2 SVGAGI (reference sequence). CDR3 size: 16 residues. As to this clone: Antigen: not known.

Whole-study results and caveats: The naive CD4 repertoires of a handful of donors were compared, and around 5.1% of clonotypes were shared. Generally, naive subsets came out with larger estimated richness than memory subsets.

The donors were adults (healthy and HIV-negative) with no recent acute infections or vaccinations. The sequence derives from a woman aged 25 to 39 in good health. The sample consisted of memory CD4+ T cells sorted from blood. Indicated subset: CD45RA-negative fraction. The rearrangement uses TRBV6-6 and TRBJ2-7, with TRBD2 matching 8 bases. The CDR3 region has the DNA TGTGCCAGCACTGAGGCAGCGGGAGCTTCCTACGGAGAGCAGTACTTC. Translating gives CASTEAAGASYGEQYF.